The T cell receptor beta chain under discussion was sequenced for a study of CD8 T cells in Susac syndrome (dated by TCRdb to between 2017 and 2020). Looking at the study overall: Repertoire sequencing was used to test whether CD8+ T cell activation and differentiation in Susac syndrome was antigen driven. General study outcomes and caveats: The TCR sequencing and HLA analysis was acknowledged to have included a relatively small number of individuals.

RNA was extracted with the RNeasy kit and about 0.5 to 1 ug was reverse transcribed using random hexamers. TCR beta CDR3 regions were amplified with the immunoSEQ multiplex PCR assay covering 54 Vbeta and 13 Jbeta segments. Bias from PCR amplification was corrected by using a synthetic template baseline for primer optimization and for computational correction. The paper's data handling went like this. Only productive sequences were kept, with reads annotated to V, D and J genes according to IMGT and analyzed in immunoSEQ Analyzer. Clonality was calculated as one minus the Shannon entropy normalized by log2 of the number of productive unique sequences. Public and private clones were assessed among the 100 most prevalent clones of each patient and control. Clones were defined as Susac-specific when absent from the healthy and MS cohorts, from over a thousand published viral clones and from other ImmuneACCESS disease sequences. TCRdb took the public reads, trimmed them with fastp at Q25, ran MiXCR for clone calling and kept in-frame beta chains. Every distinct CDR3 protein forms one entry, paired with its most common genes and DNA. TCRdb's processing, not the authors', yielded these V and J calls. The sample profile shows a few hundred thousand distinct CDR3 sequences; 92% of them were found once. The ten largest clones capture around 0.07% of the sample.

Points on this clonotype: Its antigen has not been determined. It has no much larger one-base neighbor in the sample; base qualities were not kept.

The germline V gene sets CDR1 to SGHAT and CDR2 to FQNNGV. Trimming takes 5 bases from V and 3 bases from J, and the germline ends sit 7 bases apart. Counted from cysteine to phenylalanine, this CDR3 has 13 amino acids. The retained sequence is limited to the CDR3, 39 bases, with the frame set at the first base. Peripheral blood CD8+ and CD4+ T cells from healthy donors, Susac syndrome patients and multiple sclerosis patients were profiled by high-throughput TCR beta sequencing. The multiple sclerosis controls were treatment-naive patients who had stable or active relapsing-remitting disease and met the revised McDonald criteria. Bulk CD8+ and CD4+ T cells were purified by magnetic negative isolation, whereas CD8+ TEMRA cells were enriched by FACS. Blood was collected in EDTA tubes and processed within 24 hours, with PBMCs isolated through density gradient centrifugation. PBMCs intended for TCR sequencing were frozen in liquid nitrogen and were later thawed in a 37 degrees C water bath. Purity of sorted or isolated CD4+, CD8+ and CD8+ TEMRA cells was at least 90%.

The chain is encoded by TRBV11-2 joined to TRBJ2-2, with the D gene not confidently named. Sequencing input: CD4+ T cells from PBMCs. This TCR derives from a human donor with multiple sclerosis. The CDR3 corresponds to CASSHTDTGELFF. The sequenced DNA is TGTGCCAGCAGCCATACAGACACCGGGGAGCTGTTTTTT.